This entry is about one T cell receptor beta chain. The table lists this clone with a count of one. No antigen is known for it. No qualities accompany the bases; no much larger clone lies one base away. The V end loses 2 bases and the J end loses 1 base, and a stretch of 9 bases separates them. Reading from cysteine to phenylalanine, the CDR3 counts 15 amino acids. This entry keeps only the CDR3 DNA: 45 bases, framed from base 1. According to the germline V gene, CDR1 reads SNHLY and CDR2 reads FYNNEI. Participants in the prospective study were aged about 18 to 95 years, lived in 24 United States geographic areas, and enrolled through a virtual design. In the prospective study, cohorts were assigned on the basis of participant-reported clinical history obtained from a screening survey and a study questionnaire. ImmuneRACE Cohort 3 recovered participants were defined by two consecutive negative NP/OP PCR tests, healthcare professional clearance, or symptom resolution. Mobile phlebotomists in the prospective study collected whole blood, serum and a nasopharyngeal or oropharyngeal swab from every participant. Participants in the prospective study had the option to provide additional blood draws and questionnaires over a roughly 2-month period. Prospective study blood samples were shipped either frozen or at room temperature before DNA extraction.

The data were obtained in a study of blood T cell repertoires in COVID-19 (TCRdb year 2020). Describing the broader study: Samples covering the acute and convalescent phases of COVID-19 were provided by collaborators in the United States, Italy and Spain. HLA class I and class II types, where available, came from metadata supplied by the sample provider rather than from assay-based typing. The prospective study material was composed of cDNA or gDNA derived from T cells, B-cell-depleted T cells, or PBMCs. Deeply sampled blood TCRbeta repertoires from subjects exposed to, actively infected with, or recovered from COVID-19 were included in the dataset. Samples came from the ongoing ImmuneRACE study (first 160 participants) plus 1,254 subjects from 6 global collaborators. A de-identified subject ID, COVID-19 status, age in years and sex were almost always included in the sample metadata. The repertoires were released in a freely available public database intended as a resource for research on the immune response to SARS-CoV-2. General study outcomes and caveats: The amount of clinical and demographic metadata varied by source and participant and was provided uncurated.

TCRbeta CDR3 regions were amplified from genomic DNA using the immunoSEQ Assay, a bias-controlled multiplex PCR. As for the authors' bioinformatics: Within the assay, amplification of reference gene primers was used to estimate how many nucleated cells each sample contained. To quantify the absolute abundance of each unique TCRbeta CDR3 rearrangement, sequence reads were collapsed and filtered. For each sample, productive Simpson clonality was calculated as the square root of Simpson's diversity index across productive rearrangements. TCRdb took over this immuneACCESS table, retaining in-frame rearrangements with V and J assigned. Such tables are incomplete; in checked studies, under half of the missing clones stem from an unresolved V gene, and the remainder is unexplained. The V and J calls and the clone size are those of that table, but D and trimming were determined from the DNA. A total of about 310,000 clones appear in this sample, about nine tenths of them only once. Around 8.9% of the sample goes to the ten largest clones.

The TCR was taken from a woman between 18 and 30 years old who had recovered from COVID-19. Sequenced sample: PBMCs or T cells enriched from blood (not recorded which). The chain employs TRBV2 and TRBJ2-1; a tentative D call is TRBD2 (5 bases match). The CDR3 is CASSEYEGSYNEQFF. Here is the DNA: TGTGCCAGCAGTGAATATGAGGGATCCTACAATGAGCAGTTCTTC.